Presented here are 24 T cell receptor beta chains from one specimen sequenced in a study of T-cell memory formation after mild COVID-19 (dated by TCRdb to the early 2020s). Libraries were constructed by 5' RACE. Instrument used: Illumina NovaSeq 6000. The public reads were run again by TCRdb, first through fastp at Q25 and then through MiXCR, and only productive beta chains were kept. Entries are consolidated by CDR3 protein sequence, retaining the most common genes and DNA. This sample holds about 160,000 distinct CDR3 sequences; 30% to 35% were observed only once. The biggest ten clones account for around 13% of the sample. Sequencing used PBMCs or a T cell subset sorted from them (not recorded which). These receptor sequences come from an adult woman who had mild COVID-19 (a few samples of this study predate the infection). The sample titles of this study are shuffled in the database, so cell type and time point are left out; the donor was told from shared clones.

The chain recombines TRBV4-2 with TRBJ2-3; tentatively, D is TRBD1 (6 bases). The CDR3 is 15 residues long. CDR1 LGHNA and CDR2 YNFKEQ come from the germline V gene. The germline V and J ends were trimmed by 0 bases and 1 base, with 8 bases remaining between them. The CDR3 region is CASSQDNRGTDTQYF. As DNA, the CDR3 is TGTGCCAGCAGCCAAGATAACAGGGGCACAGATACGCAGTATTTT.

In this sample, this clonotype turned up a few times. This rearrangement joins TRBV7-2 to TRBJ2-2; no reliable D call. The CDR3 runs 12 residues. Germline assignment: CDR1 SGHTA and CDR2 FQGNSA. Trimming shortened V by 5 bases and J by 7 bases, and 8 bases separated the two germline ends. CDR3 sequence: CASSPNGGELFF. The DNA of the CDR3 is TGTGCCAGCAGCCCCAACGGCGGGGAGCTGTTTTTT.

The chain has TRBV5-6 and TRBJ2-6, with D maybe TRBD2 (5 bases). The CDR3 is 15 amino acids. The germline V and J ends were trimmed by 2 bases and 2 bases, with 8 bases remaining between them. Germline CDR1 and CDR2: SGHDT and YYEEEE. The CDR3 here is CASSFIGAGANVLTF. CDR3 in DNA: TGTGCCAGCAGCTTCATCGGGGCTGGGGCCAACGTCCTGACTTTC.

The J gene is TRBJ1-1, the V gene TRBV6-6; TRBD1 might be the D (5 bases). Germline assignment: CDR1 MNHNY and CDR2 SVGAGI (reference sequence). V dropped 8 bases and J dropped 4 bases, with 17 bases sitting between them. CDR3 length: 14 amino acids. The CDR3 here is CASLGQGGGTEAFF. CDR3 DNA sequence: TGTGCCAGCCTTGGGCAGGGCGGCGGCACTGAAGCTTTCTTT.

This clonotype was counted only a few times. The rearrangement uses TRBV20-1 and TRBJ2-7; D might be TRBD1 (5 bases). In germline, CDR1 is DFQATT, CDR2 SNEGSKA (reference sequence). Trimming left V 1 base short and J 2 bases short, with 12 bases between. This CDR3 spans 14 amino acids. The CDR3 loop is CSARAWTTPYEQYF. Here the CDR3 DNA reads TGCAGTGCTAGAGCATGGACAACCCCCTACGAGCAGTACTTC.

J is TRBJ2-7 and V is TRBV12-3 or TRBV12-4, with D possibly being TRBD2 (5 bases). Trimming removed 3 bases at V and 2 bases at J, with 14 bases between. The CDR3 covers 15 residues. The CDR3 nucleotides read TGTGCCAGCAGTTTGGGTATAGCGTCACCCTACGAGCAGTACTTC. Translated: CASSLGIASPYEQYF.

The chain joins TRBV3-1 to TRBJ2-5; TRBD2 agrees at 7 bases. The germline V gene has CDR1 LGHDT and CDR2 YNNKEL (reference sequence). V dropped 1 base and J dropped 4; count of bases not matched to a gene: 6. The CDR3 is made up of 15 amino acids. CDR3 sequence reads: CASSQGGGVAETQYF. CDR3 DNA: TGTGCCAGCAGCCAAGGCGGGGGAGTGGCAGAGACCCAGTACTTC.

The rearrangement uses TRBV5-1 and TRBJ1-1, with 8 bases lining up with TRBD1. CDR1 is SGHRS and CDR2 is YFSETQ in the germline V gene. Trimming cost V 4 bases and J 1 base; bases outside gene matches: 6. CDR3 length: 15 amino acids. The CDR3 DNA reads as TGCGCCAGCAGCCCACACGACAGGGGGAACACTGAAGCTTTCTTT. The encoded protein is CASSPHDRGNTEAFF.

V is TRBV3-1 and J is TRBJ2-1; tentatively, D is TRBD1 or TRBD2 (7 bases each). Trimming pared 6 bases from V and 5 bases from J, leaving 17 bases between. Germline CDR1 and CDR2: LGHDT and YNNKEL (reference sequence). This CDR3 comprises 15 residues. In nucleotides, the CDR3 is TGTGCCAGCAGTCAGGGGGGGGCTCCACACAATGAGCAGTTCTTC. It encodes CASSQGGAPHNEQFF.

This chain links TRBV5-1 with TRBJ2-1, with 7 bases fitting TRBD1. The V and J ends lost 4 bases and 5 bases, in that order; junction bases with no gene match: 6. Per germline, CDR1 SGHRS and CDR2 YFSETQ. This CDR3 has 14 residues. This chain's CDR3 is CASSPGGRNNEQFF. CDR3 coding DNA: TGCGCCAGCAGCCCAGGGGGTCGGAACAATGAGCAGTTCTTC.

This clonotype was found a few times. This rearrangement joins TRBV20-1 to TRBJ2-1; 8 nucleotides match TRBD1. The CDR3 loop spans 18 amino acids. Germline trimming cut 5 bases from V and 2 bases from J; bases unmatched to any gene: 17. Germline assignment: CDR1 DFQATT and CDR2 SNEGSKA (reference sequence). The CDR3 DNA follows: TGCAGTGCTGAGGTCCCGGGGCGGAGGACAGGGACCTACAATGAGCAGTTCTTC. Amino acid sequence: CSAEVPGRRTGTYNEQFF.

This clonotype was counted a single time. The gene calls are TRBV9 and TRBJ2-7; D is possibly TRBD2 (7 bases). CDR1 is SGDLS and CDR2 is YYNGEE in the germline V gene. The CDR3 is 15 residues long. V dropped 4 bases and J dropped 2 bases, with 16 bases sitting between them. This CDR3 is CASSPLRGGAYEQYF. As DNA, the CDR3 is TGTGCCAGCAGCCCATTGAGGGGGGGCGCCTACGAGCAGTACTTC.

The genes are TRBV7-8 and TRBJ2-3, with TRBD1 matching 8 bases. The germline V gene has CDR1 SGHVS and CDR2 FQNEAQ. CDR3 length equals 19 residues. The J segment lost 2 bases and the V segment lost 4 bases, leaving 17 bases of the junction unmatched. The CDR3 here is CASSSPLTGDYGVTDTQYF. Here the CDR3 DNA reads TGTGCCAGCAGCTCACCGTTGACAGGGGATTACGGGGTCACAGATACGCAGTATTTT.

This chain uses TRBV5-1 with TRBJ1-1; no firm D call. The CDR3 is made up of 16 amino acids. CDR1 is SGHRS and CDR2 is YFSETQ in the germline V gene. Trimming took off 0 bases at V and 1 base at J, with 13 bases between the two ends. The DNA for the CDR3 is TGCGCCAGCAGCTTGGGTGGGCCCCCTGGGAACACTGAAGCTTTCTTT. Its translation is CASSLGGPPGNTEAFF. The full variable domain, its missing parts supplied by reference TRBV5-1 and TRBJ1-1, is KAGVTQTPRYLIKTRGQQVTLSCSPISGHRSVSWYQQTPGQGLQFLFEYFSETQRNKGNFPGRFSGRQFSNSRSEMNVSTLELGDSALYLCASSLGGPPGNTEAFFGQGTRLTVV.

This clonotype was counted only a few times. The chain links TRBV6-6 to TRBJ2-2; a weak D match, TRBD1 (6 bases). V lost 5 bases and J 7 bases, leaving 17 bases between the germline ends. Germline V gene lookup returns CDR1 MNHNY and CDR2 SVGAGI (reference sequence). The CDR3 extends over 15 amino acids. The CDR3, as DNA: TGTGCCAGCAGTCGTCGGTCCCAGGGGAGCGGGGAGCTGTTTTTT. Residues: CASSRRSQGSGELFF.

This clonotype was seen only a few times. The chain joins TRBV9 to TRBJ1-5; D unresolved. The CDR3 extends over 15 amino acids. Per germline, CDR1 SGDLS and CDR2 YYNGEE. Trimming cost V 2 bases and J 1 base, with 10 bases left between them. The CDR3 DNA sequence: TGTGCCAGCAGCGTGTCGGGTAACAGCAATCAGCCCCAGCATTTT. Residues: CASSVSGNSNQPQHF.

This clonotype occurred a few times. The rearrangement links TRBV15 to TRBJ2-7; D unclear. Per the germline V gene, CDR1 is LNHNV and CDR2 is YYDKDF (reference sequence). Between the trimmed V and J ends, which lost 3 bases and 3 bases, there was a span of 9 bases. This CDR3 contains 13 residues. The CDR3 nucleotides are TGTGCCACCAGCAGGGCCGGGCTCTACGAGCAGTACTTC. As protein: CATSRAGLYEQYF.

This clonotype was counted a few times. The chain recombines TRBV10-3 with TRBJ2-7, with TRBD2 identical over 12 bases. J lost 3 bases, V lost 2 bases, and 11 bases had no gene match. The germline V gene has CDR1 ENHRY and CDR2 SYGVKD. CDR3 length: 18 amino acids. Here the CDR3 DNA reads TGTGCCATCAGTGAGCCCGTTGTGACTAGCGGGAGTGTCTACGAGCAGTACTTC. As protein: CAISEPVVTSGSVYEQYF.

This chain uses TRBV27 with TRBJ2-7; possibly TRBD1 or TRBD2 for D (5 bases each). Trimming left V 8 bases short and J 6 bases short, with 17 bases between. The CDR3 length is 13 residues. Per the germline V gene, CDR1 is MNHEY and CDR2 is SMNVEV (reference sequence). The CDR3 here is CASGREPGSEQYF. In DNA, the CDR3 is TGTGCCAGCGGCAGGGAGCCCGGTAGCGAGCAGTACTTC.

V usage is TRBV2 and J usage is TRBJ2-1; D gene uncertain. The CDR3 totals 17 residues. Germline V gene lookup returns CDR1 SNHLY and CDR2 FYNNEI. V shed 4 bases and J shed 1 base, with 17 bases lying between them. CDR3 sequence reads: CASSAGFGVGSYNEQFF. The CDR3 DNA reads TGTGCCAGCAGTGCAGGATTTGGGGTAGGGTCCTACAATGAGCAGTTCTTC.

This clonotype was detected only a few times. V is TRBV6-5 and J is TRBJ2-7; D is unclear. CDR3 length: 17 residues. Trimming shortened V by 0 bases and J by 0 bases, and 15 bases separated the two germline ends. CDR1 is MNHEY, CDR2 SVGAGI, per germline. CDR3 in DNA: TGTGCCAGCAGTTACTCCGCTCTTTACAAAAGCTCCTACGAGCAGTACTTC. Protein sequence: CASSYSALYKSSYEQYF.

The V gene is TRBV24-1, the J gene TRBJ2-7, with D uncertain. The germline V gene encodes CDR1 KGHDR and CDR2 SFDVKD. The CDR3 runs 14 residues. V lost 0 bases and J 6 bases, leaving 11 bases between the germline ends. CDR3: CATSDLAKPGEQYF. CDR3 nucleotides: TGTGCCACCAGTGATTTGGCTAAACCGGGCGAGCAGTACTTC.

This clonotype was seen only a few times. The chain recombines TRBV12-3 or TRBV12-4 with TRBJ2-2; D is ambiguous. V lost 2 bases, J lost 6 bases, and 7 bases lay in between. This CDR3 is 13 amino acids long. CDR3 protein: CASSLQIPGELFF. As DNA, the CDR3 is TGTGCCAGCAGTTTACAGATTCCCGGGGAGCTGTTTTTT.

The CDR3 DNA reads as TGTGCCAGCAGCCAAGACGGCTCCTATGGCTACACCTTC. Amino acids: CASSQDGSYGYTF. J is TRBJ1-2 and V is TRBV14; D is unclear. The CDR3 covers 13 residues. Germline-derived CDR1 and CDR2 are SGHDN and FVKESK. Deletions cut 0 bases from V and 4 bases from J, with 6 bases between.